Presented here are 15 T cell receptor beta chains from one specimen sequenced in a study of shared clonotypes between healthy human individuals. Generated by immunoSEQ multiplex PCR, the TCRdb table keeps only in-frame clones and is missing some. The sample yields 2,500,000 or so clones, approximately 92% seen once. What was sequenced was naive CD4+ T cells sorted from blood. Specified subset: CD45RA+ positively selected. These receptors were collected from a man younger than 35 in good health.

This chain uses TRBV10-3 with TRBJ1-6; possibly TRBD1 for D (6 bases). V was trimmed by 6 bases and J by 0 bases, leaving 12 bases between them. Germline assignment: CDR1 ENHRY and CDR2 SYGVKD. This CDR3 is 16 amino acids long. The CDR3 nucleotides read TGTGCCATCAGCGTCGACAGGAGCTCCTATAATTCACCCCTCCACTTT. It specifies CAISVDRSSYNSPLHF.

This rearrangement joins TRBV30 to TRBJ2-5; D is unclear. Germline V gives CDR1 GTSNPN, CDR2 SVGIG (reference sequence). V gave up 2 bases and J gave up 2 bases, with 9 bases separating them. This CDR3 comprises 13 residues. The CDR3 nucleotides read TGTGCCTGGAGTTTACAGCATCAAGAGACCCAGTACTTC. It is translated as CAWSLQHQETQYF.

For the CDR3, the DNA is TGCGCCAGCAGCTTGGCCCAGGGAAAAGAGACCCAGTACTTC. It yields the protein CASSLAQGKETQYF. The rearrangement joins TRBV5-1 to TRBJ2-5; possibly TRBD1 for D (5 bases). Germline CDR1 is SGHRS and CDR2 is YFSETQ. V was pared by 0 bases and J by 3 bases, with 9 bases between. The CDR3 extends over 14 amino acids.

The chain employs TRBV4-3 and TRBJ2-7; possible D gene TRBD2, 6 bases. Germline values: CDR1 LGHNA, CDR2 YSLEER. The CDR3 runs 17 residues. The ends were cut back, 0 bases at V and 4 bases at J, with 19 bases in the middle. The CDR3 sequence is CASSQEGGRGRRYEQYF. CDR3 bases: TGCGCCAGCAGCCAAGAAGGAGGGAGAGGGCGCCGATACGAGCAGTACTTC.

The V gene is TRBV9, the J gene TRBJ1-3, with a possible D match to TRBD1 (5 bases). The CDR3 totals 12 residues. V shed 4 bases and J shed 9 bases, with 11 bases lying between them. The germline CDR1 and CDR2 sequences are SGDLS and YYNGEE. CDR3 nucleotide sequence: TGTGCCAGCAGCAGGGACTTCCTCACCATATATTTT. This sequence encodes CASSRDFLTIYF.

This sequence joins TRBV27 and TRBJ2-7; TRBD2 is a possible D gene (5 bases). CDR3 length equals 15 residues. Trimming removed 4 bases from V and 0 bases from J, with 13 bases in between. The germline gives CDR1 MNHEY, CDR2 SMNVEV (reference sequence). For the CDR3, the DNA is TGTGCCAGCAGTTGGGATAGCGCGAGCTCCTACGAGCAGTACTTC. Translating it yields CASSWDSASSYEQYF.

The chain's CDR3 is CASSPWTGLNTEAFF. CDR3 DNA: TGTGCCAGCAGCCCCTGGACAGGGCTGAACACTGAAGCTTTCTTT. This chain joins TRBV9 and TRBJ1-1, with TRBD1 identical over 8 bases. Germline V gives CDR1 SGDLS, CDR2 YYNGEE. With 4 bases clipped from V and 0 bases from J, the junction kept 5 bases outside the gene matches. The CDR3 runs 15 residues. The full variable domain, completed using reference TRBV9 and TRBJ1-1, is DSGVTQTPKHLITATGQRVTLRCSPRSGDLSVYWYQQSLDQGLQFLIQYYNGEERAKGNILERFSAQQFPDLHSELNLSSLELGDSALYFCASSPWTGLNTEAFFGQGTRLTVV.

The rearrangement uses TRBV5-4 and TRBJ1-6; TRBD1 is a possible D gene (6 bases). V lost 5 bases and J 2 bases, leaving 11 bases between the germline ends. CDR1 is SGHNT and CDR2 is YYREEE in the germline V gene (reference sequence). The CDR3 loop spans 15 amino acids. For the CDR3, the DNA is TGTGCCAGCAGTCCAGGGGTCCCCTATAATTCACCCCTCCACTTT. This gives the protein CASSPGVPYNSPLHF. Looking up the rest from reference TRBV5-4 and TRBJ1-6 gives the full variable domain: ETGVTQSPTHLIKTRGQQVTLRCSSQSGHNTVSWYQQALGQGPQFIFQYYREEENGRGNFPPRFSGLQFPNYSSELNVNALELDDSALYLCASSPGVPYNSPLHFGNGTRLTVT.

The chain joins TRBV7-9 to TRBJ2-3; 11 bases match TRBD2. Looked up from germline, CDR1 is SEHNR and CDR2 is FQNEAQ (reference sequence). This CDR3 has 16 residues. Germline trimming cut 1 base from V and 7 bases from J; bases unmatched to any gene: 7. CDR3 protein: CASSLETSGTWYTQYF. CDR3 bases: TGTGCCAGCAGCTTAGAGACTAGCGGGACTTGGTATACGCAGTATTTT.

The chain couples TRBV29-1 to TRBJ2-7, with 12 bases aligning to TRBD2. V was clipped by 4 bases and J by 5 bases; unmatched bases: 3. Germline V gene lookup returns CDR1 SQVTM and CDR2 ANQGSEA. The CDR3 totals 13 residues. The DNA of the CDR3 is TGCAGCGTTGCGACTAGCGGGGGCAACGAGCAGTACTTC. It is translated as CSVATSGGNEQYF.

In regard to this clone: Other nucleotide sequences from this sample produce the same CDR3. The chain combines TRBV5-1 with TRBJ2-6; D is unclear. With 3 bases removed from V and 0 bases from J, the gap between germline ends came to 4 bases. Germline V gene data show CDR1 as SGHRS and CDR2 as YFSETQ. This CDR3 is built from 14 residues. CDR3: CASSSDSGANVLTF. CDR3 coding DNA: TGCGCCAGCAGCTCAGACTCTGGGGCCAACGTCCTGACTTTC. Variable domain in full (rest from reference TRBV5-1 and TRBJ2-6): KAGVTQTPRYLIKTRGQQVTLSCSPISGHRSVSWYQQTPGQGLQFLFEYFSETQRNKGNFPGRFSGRQFSNSRSEMNVSTLELGDSALYLCASSSDSGANVLTFGAGSRLTVL.

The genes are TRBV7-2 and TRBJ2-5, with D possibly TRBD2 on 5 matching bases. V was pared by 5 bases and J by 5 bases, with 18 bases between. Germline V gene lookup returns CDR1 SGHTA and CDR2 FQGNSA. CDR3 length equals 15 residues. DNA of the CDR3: TGTGCCAGCAGCCCCAATCTAGCCCGTCGGGAGACCCAGTACTTC. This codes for CASSPNLARRETQYF.

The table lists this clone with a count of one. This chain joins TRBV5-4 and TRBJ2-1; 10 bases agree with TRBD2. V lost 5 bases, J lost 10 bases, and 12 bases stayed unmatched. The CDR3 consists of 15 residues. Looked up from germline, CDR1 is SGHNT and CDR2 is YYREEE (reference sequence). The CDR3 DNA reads TGTGCCAGCAGGTCCGGGACTAGCGAGACCCGCGAGCAGTTCTTC. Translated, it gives CASRSGTSETREQFF.

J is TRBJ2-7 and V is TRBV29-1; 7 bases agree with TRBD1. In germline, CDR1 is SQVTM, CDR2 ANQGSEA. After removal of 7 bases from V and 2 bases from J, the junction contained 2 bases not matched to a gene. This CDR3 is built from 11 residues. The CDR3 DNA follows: TGCAGCGGACAGGGTACCTACGAGCAGTACTTC. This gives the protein CSGQGTYEQYF.

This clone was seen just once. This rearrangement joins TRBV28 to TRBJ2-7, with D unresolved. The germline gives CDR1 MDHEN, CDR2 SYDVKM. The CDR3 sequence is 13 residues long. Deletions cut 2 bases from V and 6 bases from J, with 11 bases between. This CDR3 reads CASSLGPGREQYF. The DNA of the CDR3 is TGTGCCAGCAGTTTAGGACCCGGGCGCGAGCAGTACTTC. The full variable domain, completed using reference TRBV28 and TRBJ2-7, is DVKVTQSSRYLVKRTGEKVFLECVQDMDHENMFWYRQDPGLGLRLIYFSYDVKMKEKGDIPEGYSVSREKKERFSLILESASTNQTSMYLCASSLGPGREQYFGPGTRLTVT.